This is a list of T cell receptor beta chains from one sample in a study of blood T cell repertoires in COVID-19. TCRdb's table, derived via immunoSEQ multiplex PCR, lists solely in-frame clones and lacks some. The top ten clones hold 5.5% to 7% of a sample with about 140,000 clones, about 84% of them seen once. The sequencing input was peripheral blood. Source of these receptors: a human donor in a cohort sampled during active COVID-19. Each CDR3 is given with its conserved first and last residue. The D gene is left open where the match is weak. Not all rows give a size; the values are once, few, many and, for expanded clones, a class.

D: TRBD2
J: TRBJ2-3
V: TRBV7-3
size: -
DNA: TGTGCCAGCAGCTTAACGGCAGCGGGGGGTTTCCCAGATACGCAGTATTTT
CDR3: CASSLTAAGGFPDTQYF

D: TRBD2
J: TRBJ2-3
V: TRBV4-3
size: -
DNA: TGCGCCAGCAGCCACCAGCGGGGGCCTCAAGATACGCAGTATTTT
CDR3: CASSHQRGPQDTQYF

D: TRBD1
J: TRBJ2-1
V: TRBV7-9
size: -
DNA: TGTGCCAGCAGCTCCGGGACAGGGTGGTCTCCTGAGCAGTTCTTC
CDR3: CASSSGTGWSPEQFF

D: TRBD1
J: TRBJ2-2
V: TRBV2
size: -
DNA: TGTGCCAGCACCAGAGACAGGGCGGGCACCGGGGAGCTGTTTTTT
CDR3: CASTRDRAGTGELFF

D: -
J: TRBJ2-1
V: TRBV5-5
size: once
DNA: TGTGCCAGCAGCTTGCAATGGAGTTACTCCTACAATGAGCAGTTCTTC
CDR3: CASSLQWSYSYNEQFF

D: TRBD2
J: TRBJ2-3
V: TRBV11-2
size: -
DNA: TGTGCCAGCAGCTTCGGGACTAGGTCGACAGATACGCAGTATTTT
CDR3: CASSFGTRSTDTQYF

D: -
J: TRBJ1-1
V: TRBV19
size: -
DNA: TGTGCCTCCAAGGAGGGGCGGGCCCCCACTGAAGCTTTCTTT
CDR3: CASKEGRAPTEAFF

D: TRBD2
J: TRBJ2-7
V: TRBV6-5
size: -
DNA: TGTGCCAGCAGACCCAGCGGGGGCTCGGGCGAGCAGTACTTC
CDR3: CASRPSGGSGEQYF

D: TRBD2
J: TRBJ2-2
V: TRBV4-3
size: -
DNA: TGCGCCAGCAGCCAAGATACTAGCGGGGACCCGAACACCGGGGAGCTGTTTTTT
CDR3: CASSQDTSGDPNTGELFF

D: -
J: TRBJ2-5
V: TRBV9
size: -
DNA: TGTGCCAGCAGCGTAGAAGGCAGGGGAGAGACCCAGTACTTC
CDR3: CASSVEGRGETQYF

D: -
J: TRBJ1-5
V: TRBV7-8
size: -
DNA: TGTGCCAGCAGCACAGAGCAAGGTCAGCAATATAGCAATCAGCCCCAGCATTTT
CDR3: CASSTEQGQQYSNQPQHF

D: TRBD2
J: TRBJ2-5
V: TRBV2
size: -
DNA: TGTGCCAGCAGTGTCCTAGCGGGAAAAGAGACCCAGTACTTC
CDR3: CASSVLAGKETQYF

D: TRBD1
J: TRBJ1-2
V: TRBV6-5
size: -
DNA: TGTGCCAGCACCGGACAGGGGAATGGCTACACCTTC
CDR3: CASTGQGNGYTF

D: TRBD1
J: TRBJ1-2
V: TRBV28
size: -
DNA: TGTGCCAGCCATCCGGGACAGGCCTACTATGGCTACACCTTC
CDR3: CASHPGQAYYGYTF

D: TRBD2
J: TRBJ2-5
V: TRBV6-5
size: -
DNA: TGTGCCAGCAGACAACTAGCGGGGGGGCCGGAGACCCAGTACTTC
CDR3: CASRQLAGGPETQYF

D: -
J: TRBJ2-3
V: TRBV9
size: -
DNA: TGTGCCAGCAGCGTATACCGGGGTCCTCCCAGCACAGATACGCAGTATTTT
CDR3: CASSVYRGPPSTDTQYF

D: TRBD1
J: TRBJ2-7
V: TRBV19
size: -
DNA: TGTGCCAGTAGCGAAGGAGGGACAGGGGCTTACTACGAGCAGTACTTC
CDR3: CASSEGGTGAYYEQYF

D: -
J: TRBJ1-6
V: TRBV30
size: -
DNA: TGTGCCTGGAGGTCCCTACCAAATTCACCCCTCCACTTT
CDR3: CAWRSLPNSPLHF

D: -
J: TRBJ2-7
V: TRBV27
size: -
DNA: TGTGCCAGCAGTTATTCCCAGGGGATCCCCTACGAGCAGTACTTC
CDR3: CASSYSQGIPYEQYF

D: -
J: TRBJ1-3
V: TRBV6-5
size: -
DNA: TGTGCCAGCTTAGCGCTCGGGACAATTGCGAACACCATATATTTT
CDR3: CASLALGTIANTIYF

D: -
J: TRBJ1-4
V: TRBV28
size: -
DNA: TGTGCCAGCAGTTTACTTTTAGGGGAACTGTTTTTT
CDR3: CASSLLLGELFF

D: -
J: TRBJ1-2
V: TRBV5-4
size: -
DNA: TGTGCCAGCAGCTTGCCAGGGCCGAACTATGGCTACACCTTC
CDR3: CASSLPGPNYGYTF

D: TRBD1
J: TRBJ1-1
V: TRBV6-5
size: -
DNA: TGTGCCAGCCGGGAGAGGGGGCGGACTGAAGCTTTCTTT
CDR3: CASRERGRTEAFF

D: -
J: TRBJ2-7
V: TRBV19
size: -
DNA: TGTGCCAGTAGTATTAGTCCAGGTCCCTACGAGCAGTACTTC
CDR3: CASSISPGPYEQYF

D: -
J: TRBJ2-3
V: TRBV4-3
size: many
DNA: TGCGCCAGCAGCAGGGGTCCCGAAGATACGCAGTATTTT
CDR3: CASSRGPEDTQYF

D: -
J: TRBJ2-1
V: TRBV7-8
size: -
DNA: TGTGCCAGCAGCTTAGGAGGTAGGGGGGGCCTCCTGCATGAGCAGTTCTTC
CDR3: CASSLGGRGGLLHEQFF

D: -
J: TRBJ1-4
V: TRBV4-3
size: -
DNA: TGCGCCAGCAGCCTCGCCGGGGTTCGGGAAAAACTGTTTTTT
CDR3: CASSLAGVREKLFF

D: -
J: TRBJ2-5
V: TRBV6-2/TRBV6-3
size: -
DNA: TGTGCCAGCAGTTATATCGAGACCCAGTACTTC
CDR3: CASSYIETQYF

D: -
J: TRBJ1-4
V: TRBV2
size: once
DNA: TGTGCCAGCACATGGGAGGCAAATGAAAAACTGTTTTTT
CDR3: CASTWEANEKLFF

D: TRBD1
J: TRBJ2-2
V: TRBV5-4
size: -
DNA: TGTGCCAGCAGCCAACCCCGACAGGGGAACACCGGGGAGCTGTTTTTT
CDR3: CASSQPRQGNTGELFF

D: TRBD2
J: TRBJ2-1
V: TRBV7-2
size: once
DNA: TGTGCCAGCAGCTTATTCGTAGGTCTAGCGGGGGCCAATGAGCAGTTCTTC
CDR3: CASSLFVGLAGANEQFF

D: -
J: TRBJ1-1
V: TRBV6-5
size: -
DNA: TGTGCCAGCAGTTACTCACGGGGAAGCACTGAAGCTTTCTTT
CDR3: CASSYSRGSTEAFF

D: -
J: TRBJ1-2
V: TRBV7-8
size: -
DNA: TGTGCCAGCAGCTTTGGTCTTCGAGATGGCTACACCTTC
CDR3: CASSFGLRDGYTF

D: -
J: TRBJ1-1
V: TRBV7-2
size: few
DNA: TGTGCCAGCAGCTTAAAGGGGATCACTGAAGCTTTCTTT
CDR3: CASSLKGITEAFF

D: -
J: TRBJ1-5
V: TRBV11-2
size: -
DNA: TGTGCCAGCAGCTTAGGAGTCGGGGTGGGCAATCAGCCCCAGCATTTT
CDR3: CASSLGVGVGNQPQHF

D: -
J: TRBJ1-2
V: TRBV13
size: -
DNA: TGTGCCAGCAGTTTTTCGGGGGGATTCGACTATGGCTACACCTTC
CDR3: CASSFSGGFDYGYTF

D: -
J: TRBJ1-2
V: TRBV20-1
size: few
DNA: TGCAGTGCTGTGGGACATCATGGCTACACCTTC
CDR3: CSAVGHHGYTF

D: TRBD1
J: TRBJ1-5
V: TRBV19
size: -
DNA: TGTGCCAGTAGTCCAGGGGGTGACCATCAGCCCCAGCATTTT
CDR3: CASSPGGDHQPQHF

D: -
J: TRBJ2-6
V: TRBV9
size: -
DNA: TGTGCCAGCAGCGCATACAGTTTCTCTGGGGCCAACGTCCTGACTTTC
CDR3: CASSAYSFSGANVLTF

D: -
J: TRBJ2-3
V: TRBV24-1
size: few
DNA: TGTGCCACCTCAGGACACCCTAGCACAGATACGCAGTATTTT
CDR3: CATSGHPSTDTQYF

D: -
J: TRBJ2-7
V: TRBV15
size: few
DNA: TGTGCCACCAGCAGAGAAGGCAGGCGCTACGAGCAGTACTTC
CDR3: CATSREGRRYEQYF

D: -
J: TRBJ2-5
V: TRBV19
size: -
DNA: TGTGCCAGTAGTTCCCGGGTTAGACAAGAGACCCAGTACTTC
CDR3: CASSSRVRQETQYF

D: TRBD1
J: TRBJ2-3
V: TRBV29-1
size: -
DNA: TGCAGCGTTCAGTCCCGGGACAGGACAGATACGCAGTATTTT
CDR3: CSVQSRDRTDTQYF